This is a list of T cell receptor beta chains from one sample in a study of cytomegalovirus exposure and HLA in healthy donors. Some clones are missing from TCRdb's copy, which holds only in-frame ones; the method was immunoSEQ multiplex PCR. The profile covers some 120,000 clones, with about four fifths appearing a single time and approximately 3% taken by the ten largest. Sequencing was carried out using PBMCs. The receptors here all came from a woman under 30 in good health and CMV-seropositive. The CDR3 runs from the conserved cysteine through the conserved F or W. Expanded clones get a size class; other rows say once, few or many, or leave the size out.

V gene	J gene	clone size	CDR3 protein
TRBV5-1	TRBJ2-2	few	CASSLGLAGYTNTGELFF
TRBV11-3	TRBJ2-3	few	CASSASRDTQYF
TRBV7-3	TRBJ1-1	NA	CASSWNREGEAFF
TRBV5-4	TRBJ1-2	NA	CASSLAPGRGQVYGYTF
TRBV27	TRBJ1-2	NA	CASSSTGGGHGYTF
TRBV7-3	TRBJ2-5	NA	CASRGTSGQETQYF
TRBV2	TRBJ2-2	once	CASIGASGRFTGELFF
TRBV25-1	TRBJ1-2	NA	CASSDPRQGDGYGYTF
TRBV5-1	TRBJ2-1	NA	CASSLRTSSYNEQFF
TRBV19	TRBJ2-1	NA	CASTVGQGLGNEQFF
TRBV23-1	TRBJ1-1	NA	CASSQKGQGSTEAFF
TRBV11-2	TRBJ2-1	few	CASSPSTSGRMNEQFF
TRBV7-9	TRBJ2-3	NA	CASSPSLPTDTQYF
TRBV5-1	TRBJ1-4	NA	CASSLGGGNEKLFF
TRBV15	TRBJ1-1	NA	CATSRDRQEIMNTEAFF
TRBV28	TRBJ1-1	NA	CASSGTGNIMNTEAFF
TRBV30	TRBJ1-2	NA	CAGPGYYGYTF
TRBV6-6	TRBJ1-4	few	CASRAVEGEKLFF
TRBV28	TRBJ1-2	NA	CASRPDGEEGYTF
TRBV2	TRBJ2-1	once	CASRRTGVYNEQFF
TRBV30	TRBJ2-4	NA	CAWSVRRGLPANIQYF
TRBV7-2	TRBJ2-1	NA	CASSSSSSGRNEQFF
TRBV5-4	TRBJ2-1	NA	CASRTGLAAYNEQFF
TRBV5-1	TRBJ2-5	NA	CASSSLPLMNQETQYF
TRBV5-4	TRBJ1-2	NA	CASSLYGTGDWSGYTF
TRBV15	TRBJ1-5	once	CATSPPPEGNQPQHF
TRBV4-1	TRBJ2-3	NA	CASSHAHPGLAGGISTDTQYF
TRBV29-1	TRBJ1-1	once	CSVEVVARNTEAFF
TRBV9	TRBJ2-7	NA	CASSAGTGYYEQYF
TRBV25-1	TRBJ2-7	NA	CASSEYLGGEQYF
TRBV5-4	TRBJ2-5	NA	CASTLAGGYQETQYF
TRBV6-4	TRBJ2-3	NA	CASSRTSGSGAEDTQYF
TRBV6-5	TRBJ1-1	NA	CASGRGAATEAFF
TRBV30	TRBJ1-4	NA	CAWSVQTGGREKLFF
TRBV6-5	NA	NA	CASSYVPSGTYEQYF
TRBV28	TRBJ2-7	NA	CATVQGHDEQYF
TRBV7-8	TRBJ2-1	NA	CASSLTPGGGEQFF
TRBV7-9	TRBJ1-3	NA	CASSETGSPGNTIYF
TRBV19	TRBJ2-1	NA	CASSPRTGRIEQFF
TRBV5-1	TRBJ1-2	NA	CASSSWTGGSSEGYTF
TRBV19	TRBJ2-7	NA	CASSIGDSDIVEQYF
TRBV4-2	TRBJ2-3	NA	CASSQPSLLAGGVDTQYF
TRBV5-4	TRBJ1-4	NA	CASSYPEGNEKLFF
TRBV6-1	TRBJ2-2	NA	CASSEKKTSGIKTGELFF
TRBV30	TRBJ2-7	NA	CAWSAGDYEQYF
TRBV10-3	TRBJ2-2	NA	CAISEERATGELFF
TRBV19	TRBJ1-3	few	CASSANRDRGSGNTIYF
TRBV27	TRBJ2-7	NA	CASSPAGAADEQYF
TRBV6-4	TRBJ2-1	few	CASSDGRASYNEQFF
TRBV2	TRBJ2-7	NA	CASRRDRGFGQYF
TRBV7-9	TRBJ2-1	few	CSSSRLLNEQFF
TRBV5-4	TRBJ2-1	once	CASSPARDRGNNEQFF
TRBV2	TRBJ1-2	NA	CASSRQSDGYTF
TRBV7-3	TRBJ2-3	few	CASSLTGGITDTQYF
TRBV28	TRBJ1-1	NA	CASSLPLGGARVAFF